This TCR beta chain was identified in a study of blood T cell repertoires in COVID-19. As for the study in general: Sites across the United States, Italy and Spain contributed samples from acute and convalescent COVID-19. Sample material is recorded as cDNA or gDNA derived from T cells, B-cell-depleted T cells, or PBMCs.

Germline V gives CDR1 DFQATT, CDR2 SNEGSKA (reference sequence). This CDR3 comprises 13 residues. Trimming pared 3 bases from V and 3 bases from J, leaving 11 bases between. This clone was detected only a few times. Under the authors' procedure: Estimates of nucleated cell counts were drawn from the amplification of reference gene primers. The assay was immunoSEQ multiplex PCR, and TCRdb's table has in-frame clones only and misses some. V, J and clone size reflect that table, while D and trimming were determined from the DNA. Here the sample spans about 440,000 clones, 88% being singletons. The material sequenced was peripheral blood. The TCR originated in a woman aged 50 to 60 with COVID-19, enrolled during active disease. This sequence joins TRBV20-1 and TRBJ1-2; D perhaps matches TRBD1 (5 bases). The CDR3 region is CSASQGRDYGYTF. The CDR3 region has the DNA TGCAGTGCTAGTCAGGGTCGGGACTATGGCTACACCTTC.